This T cell receptor beta chain was retrieved from a study of PD-1 blockade in classical Hodgkin lymphoma. This clone was recorded once. All trial patients relapsed after autologous stem cell transplantation. Negative magnetic selection isolated CD4+ T cells from thawed PBMCs. Profiled with immunoSEQ multiplex PCR; TCRdb holds only in-frame clones, not every one. The table shows about 27,000 clones, with 60% to 85% occurring only once. Material: CD4+ T cells from blood, obtained at baseline. The sequence was obtained from a human donor with classical Hodgkin lymphoma.

The CDR3 DNA is TGTGCCAGCAGCCCTACCAACCTTGGCAGGACAGGGGTTGGCAGCAATCAGCCCCAGCATTTT. Its translation: CASSPTNLGRTGVGSNQPQHF. This rearrangement joins TRBV12-1 to TRBJ1-5; TRBD1, as called in the table, went unchecked against the DNA. TRBV12-1 is assigned pseudogene status. This CDR3 is built from 21 residues.